A single sample is the source of the 31 T cell receptor beta chains below, sequenced in a study of cytotoxic CD8 clonotypes in ibrutinib-treated CLL. Profiling relied on immunoSEQ multiplex PCR, and the TCRdb table lists in-frame clones only, not all of them. The sample carries 30,000 to 40,000 clones, 70% to 80% recorded once. The sequenced sample was PBMCs, obtained at disease progression, from a patient treated with ibrutinib. The receptors come from a human donor with chronic lymphocytic leukemia.

The chain couples TRBV6-1 to TRBJ2-2; TRBD1 is a possible D gene (7 bases). The CDR3 runs to 14 residues. In germline, CDR1 is MNHNS, CDR2 SASEGT. Trimming took off 10 bases at V and 1 base at J, with 13 bases between the two ends. The CDR3 DNA is TGTGCCACCCAGGGGGACTTGAACACCGGGGAGCTGTTTTTT. Translation: CATQGDLNTGELFF.

The chain combines TRBV15 with TRBJ2-7; tentative D call: TRBD2 (6 bases). CDR3 length: 14 amino acids. CDR1 is LNHNV and CDR2 is YYDKDF in the germline V gene (reference sequence). V dropped 0 bases and J dropped 3 bases, with 9 bases sitting between them. The CDR3, as DNA: TGTGCCACCAGCAGAGATATGGGGGGCTACGAGCAGTACTTC. Protein product: CATSRDMGGYEQYF.

This chain uses TRBV27 with TRBJ2-6; TRBD1 matches 8 bases. The germline V gene encodes CDR1 MNHEY and CDR2 SMNVEV (reference sequence). This CDR3 spans 19 amino acids. The V and J ends lost 6 bases and 1 base, in that order; junction bases with no gene match: 14. DNA of the CDR3: TGTGCCAGCAGCCTCCAGGGGGCCCTCAAGCATTCTGGGGCCAACGTCCTGACTTTC. Its translation: CASSLQGALKHSGANVLTF.

This clone occurred once. This chain joins TRBV5-1 and TRBJ1-2, with 8 bases lining up with TRBD1. The ends lost 7 bases at V and 3 bases at J; junction bases unmatched: 11. The CDR3 is 15 amino acids. Per the germline V gene, CDR1 is SGHRS and CDR2 is YFSETQ. The CDR3 DNA sequence: TGCGCCAGCTCACTCCAGGGGGCTGGGGACTATGGCTACACCTTC. Translation: CASSLQGAGDYGYTF.

V usage is TRBV11-2 and J usage is TRBJ1-4; no clear D. V was shortened by 2 bases and J by 0 bases, with 13 bases between the two germline ends. The length of the CDR3 is 17 residues. Germline-derived CDR1 and CDR2 are SGHAT and FQNNGV. The CDR3 spells CASSLSSGSATNEKLFF. The CDR3 bases are TGTGCCAGCAGCTTATCTTCCGGGAGTGCAACTAATGAAAAACTGTTTTTT.

This rearrangement joins TRBV19 to TRBJ2-2; D is uncertain. The CDR3 has 11 residues. The ends were cut back, 1 base at V and 11 bases at J, with 5 bases in the middle. Germline CDR1 LNHDA, CDR2 SQIVND (reference sequence). In DNA form, the CDR3 reads TGTGCCAGTAGTATAGGGGGAGAGCTGTTTTTT. Protein sequence: CASSIGGELFF.

The genes are TRBV5-6 and TRBJ2-7, with D possibly matching TRBD2 (6 bases). V dropped 4 bases and J dropped 0 bases, with 17 bases sitting between them. The CDR3 is 16 residues long. Germline V gives CDR1 SGHDT, CDR2 YYEEEE. The CDR3 here is CASSGRTTRSSYEQYF. In DNA, the CDR3 is TGTGCCAGCAGCGGAAGGACTACCAGGAGCTCCTACGAGCAGTACTTC.

This chain joins TRBV5-1 and TRBJ1-4, with D perhaps matching TRBD1 (5 bases). Per germline, CDR1 SGHRS and CDR2 YFSETQ. V dropped 0 bases and J dropped 4 bases, with 10 bases sitting between them. CDR3 length equals 15 residues. The CDR3 here is CASSLGGAYNEKLFF. The CDR3 nucleotides are TGCGCCAGCAGCTTGGGAGGGGCCTATAATGAAAAACTGTTTTTT.

The rearrangement uses TRBV6-1 and TRBJ1-6; 7 nucleotides agree with TRBD1. From germline, CDR1 is MNHNS and CDR2 SASEGT. The CDR3 extends over 15 amino acids. Trimming took 2 bases from V and 9 from J; bases not matched to a gene: 7. The CDR3 DNA is TGTGCCAGCAGTGAACTGAAGGGGGCAGGTTCACCCCTCCACTTT. As protein: CASSELKGAGSPLHF.

The V and J genes are TRBV6-1 and TRBJ2-1, with D tentatively TRBD2 (7 bases). This CDR3 is 16 amino acids long. With 2 bases removed from V and 6 bases from J, the gap between germline ends came to 17 bases. Germline lookup yields CDR1 MNHNS and CDR2 SASEGT. CDR3 sequence reads: CASSELQWGGANEQFF. Here the CDR3 DNA reads TGTGCCAGCAGTGAACTACAATGGGGGGGGGCCAATGAGCAGTTCTTC.

This chain joins TRBV7-9 and TRBJ1-1, with D possibly TRBD1 on 5 matching bases. Per germline, CDR1 SEHNR and CDR2 FQNEAQ (reference sequence). The CDR3 loop spans 16 amino acids. V gave up 4 bases and J gave up 4 bases, with 19 bases separating them. The CDR3 reads CASSSRDGGTGTEAFF. For the CDR3, the DNA is TGTGCCAGCAGCTCCCGGGACGGAGGAACGGGCACTGAAGCTTTCTTT.

This clone was observed once. V is TRBV30 and J is TRBJ2-5, with a tentative D call TRBD2 (5 bases). Trimming took 4 bases from V and 5 from J, leaving 11 bases between them. The CDR3 totals 12 residues. Germline values: CDR1 GTSNPN, CDR2 SVGIG (reference sequence). DNA for the CDR3: TGTGCCTGGAAGGCGTGGGAGGAGACCCAGTACTTC. Translating it yields CAWKAWEETQYF.

The V gene is TRBV29-1, the J gene TRBJ1-1; D remains ambiguous. CDR1 is SQVTM, CDR2 ANQGSEA, per germline. This CDR3 contains 13 residues. Trimming cost V 7 bases and J 5 bases, with 17 bases left between them. Here the CDR3 DNA reads TGCAGCGCGACGACCCAAGCTGCTACTGAAGCTTTCTTT. Protein: CSATTQAATEAFF.

The chain links TRBV5-6 to TRBJ1-1; D ambiguous. The V gene lost 1 base and the J gene lost 3 bases, with 7 bases spanning the gap. The length of the CDR3 is 13 residues. The V gene's germline CDR1 is SGHDT and CDR2 YYEEEE. The CDR3 reads CASSLQRDTEAFF. The CDR3 DNA is TGTGCCAGCAGCTTGCAAAGGGACACTGAAGCTTTCTTT.

The CDR3 loop is CASSLEGGNQPQHF. The CDR3 DNA reads as TGTGCCAGCAGCCTGGAGGGGGGGAATCAGCCCCAGCATTTT. V usage is TRBV7-9 and J usage is TRBJ1-5; D might be TRBD1 (6 bases). Trimming removed 5 bases at V and 4 bases at J, with 12 bases between. Germline CDR1 and CDR2: SEHNR and FQNEAQ (reference sequence). This CDR3 comprises 14 residues.

This chain joins TRBV25-1 and TRBJ1-5; D gene ambiguous. Looked up from germline, CDR1 is MGHDK and CDR2 is SYGVNS. This CDR3 spans 13 amino acids. Trimming pared 4 bases from V and 1 base from J, leaving 5 bases between. CDR3 region: CASSGESNQPQHF. The CDR3, as DNA: TGTGCCAGCAGTGGAGAGAGCAATCAGCCCCAGCATTTT.

A single count supports this clone. The chain links TRBV7-9 to TRBJ1-4; D not resolved. Germline lookup yields CDR1 SEHNR and CDR2 FQNEAQ (reference sequence). The CDR3 runs 15 residues. V was cut by 5 bases and J by 7 bases, with 17 bases left in between. The CDR3 bases are TGTGCCAGCAGCGAGACCGGCCCGCCGGGTGAAAAACTGTTTTTT. Translation: CASSETGPPGEKLFF.

The rearrangement uses TRBV9 and TRBJ2-3; 7 bases map to TRBD2. The CDR3 has 16 residues. Germline V CDR1 and CDR2: SGDLS, YYNGEE. Losses at the gene ends were 2 bases for V and 2 bases for J; bases not matched to a gene: 8. For the CDR3, the DNA is TGTGCCAGCAGCGTTACGACGGGGGGAACCACAGATACGCAGTATTTT. Protein: CASSVTTGGTTDTQYF.

The V and J genes are TRBV5-5 and TRBJ2-3; 7 bases are a match to TRBD2. Per germline, CDR1 SGHKS and CDR2 YYEKEE (reference sequence). There are 15 residues in the CDR3. Trimming at V came to 4 bases and at J to 3 bases, leaving 8 bases not matched to a gene. The CDR3 bases are TGTGCCAGCAGCCGAGGGTTAGCGGGTACAGATACGCAGTATTTT. Its protein product is CASSRGLAGTDTQYF.

The chain joins TRBV6-6 to TRBJ1-2; D gene ambiguous. Trimming stripped 2 bases from V and 6 bases from J, with 13 bases between. The CDR3 extends over 14 amino acids. In germline, CDR1 is MNHNY, CDR2 SVGAGI (reference sequence). CDR3 in amino acids: CASSYAPKTDGYTF. In nucleotides, the CDR3 is TGTGCCAGCAGTTACGCACCAAAGACGGATGGCTACACCTTC.

J is TRBJ1-6 and V is TRBV9; no definite D call. The CDR3 is made up of 14 amino acids. Germline CDR1 and CDR2: SGDLS and YYNGEE. V was cut by 0 bases and J by 7 bases, with 8 bases left in between. DNA for the CDR3: TGTGCCAGCAGCGTAGGGCAGGTCAATTCACCCCTCCACTTT. It specifies CASSVGQVNSPLHF.

Here the CDR3 reads CASKQGFQETQYF. CDR3 DNA: TGCGCCAGCAAACAGGGATTCCAAGAGACCCAGTACTTC. The chain carries TRBV23-1 and TRBJ2-5, with D perhaps matching TRBD1 (6 bases). TRBV23-1 is an open reading frame, and its role is uncertain. This CDR3 has 13 amino acids. Trimming removed 7 bases at V and 1 base at J, with 10 bases between.

There are a few counts of this clone. The chain has TRBV7-9 and TRBJ2-2, with a tentative D call TRBD1 (5 bases). V shed 3 bases and J shed 3 bases, with 17 bases lying between them. Germline V gene lookup returns CDR1 SEHNR and CDR2 FQNEAQ (reference sequence). The CDR3 is made up of 17 amino acids. CDR3 protein: CASSFAPAGIDTGELFF. The CDR3 coding sequence is TGTGCCAGCAGCTTCGCCCCGGCAGGGATCGACACCGGGGAGCTGTTTTTT.

The rearrangement links TRBV11-2 to TRBJ2-7; D might be TRBD1 or TRBD2, each matching 5 bases. Germline CDR1 reads SGHAT; CDR2 reads FQNNGV. The CDR3 spans 15 residues. Between the trimmed V and J ends, which lost 3 bases and 1 base, there was a span of 13 bases. CDR3 DNA sequence: TGTGCCAGCAGCTTTTCCCGGGACCTATCCTACGAGCAGTACTTC. It encodes CASSFSRDLSYEQYF.

The chain couples TRBV5-1 to TRBJ2-7; 10 bases are a match to TRBD1. Per germline, CDR1 SGHRS and CDR2 YFSETQ. The CDR3 is 15 residues long. The junction had 12 bases not matched to a gene; V was cut back by 5 bases and J by 7 bases. CDR3 region: CASSSTGQGRGEQYF. The CDR3 coding sequence is TGCGCCAGCAGTTCCACGGGACAGGGGAGGGGGGAGCAGTACTTC. Variable domain in full (rest from reference TRBV5-1 and TRBJ2-7): KAGVTQTPRYLIKTRGQQVTLSCSPISGHRSVSWYQQTPGQGLQFLFEYFSETQRNKGNFPGRFSGRQFSNSRSEMNVSTLELGDSALYLCASSSTGQGRGEQYFGPGTRLTVT.

The chain carries TRBV18 and TRBJ2-7; a possible D gene is TRBD2 (5 bases). The V gene lost 4 bases and the J gene lost 4 bases, with 11 bases spanning the gap. Looked up from germline, CDR1 is KGHSH and CDR2 is LQKENI. The CDR3 is 13 amino acids. Written as DNA, the CDR3 is TGTGCCAGCTCACAATTTGAGGGTTACGAGCAGTACTTC. Amino acid sequence: CASSQFEGYEQYF.

This clone was seen a single time. The chain joins TRBV19 to TRBJ1-1; no definite D call. Germline V gene lookup returns CDR1 LNHDA and CDR2 SQIVND (reference sequence). Trimming stripped 1 base from V and 7 bases from J, with 7 bases between. The CDR3 is 12 residues long. Here the CDR3 reads CASSIGRLEAFF. CDR3 DNA: TGTGCCAGTAGTATAGGGCGACTTGAAGCTTTCTTT. The whole variable domain, remainder taken from reference TRBV19 and TRBJ1-1, is DGGITQSPKYLFRKEGQNVTLSCEQNLNHDAMYWYRQDPGQGLRLIYYSQIVNDFQKGDIAEGYSVSREKKESFPLTVTSAQKNPTAFYLCASSIGRLEAFFGQGTRLTVV.

V and J are TRBV7-7 and TRBJ2-2; no definite D call. Germline CDR1 and CDR2: SSHAT and FNYEAQ (reference sequence). This CDR3 spans 16 amino acids. The ends were cut back, 2 bases at V and 1 base at J, with 11 bases in the middle. CDR3 nucleotide sequence: TGTGCCAGCAGCTTATCAGGCACGCGGAACACCGGGGAGCTGTTTTTT. Translated, it gives CASSLSGTRNTGELFF.

By frequency in the sample, this clone is medium-sized. The rearrangement uses TRBV6-1 and TRBJ2-1; D ambiguous. Trimming removed 2 bases at V and 1 base at J, with 6 bases between. Germline lookup yields CDR1 MNHNS and CDR2 SASEGT. The CDR3 contains 14 residues. CDR3: CASSERGSYNEQFF. The CDR3 DNA sequence: TGTGCCAGCAGTGAACGTGGGTCCTACAATGAGCAGTTCTTC.

V gene TRBV7-7 combines with J gene TRBJ1-3; unclear D gene. The CDR3 runs to 13 residues. V was cut by 4 bases and J by 2 bases, with 6 bases left in between. Germline V gene lookup returns CDR1 SSHAT and CDR2 FNYEAQ (reference sequence). CDR3 amino acids: CASSSAPGNTIYF. The DNA of the CDR3 is TGTGCCAGCAGCTCGGCTCCTGGAAACACCATATATTTT.

CDR3 bases: TGCAGCGTTTCCGGGAGTTCCTCCTACAATGAGCAGTTCTTC. Translated: CSVSGSSSYNEQFF. This chain connects TRBV29-1 to TRBJ2-1, with TRBD2 as a possible D gene (6 bases). V was cut by 5 bases and J by 0 bases, with 11 bases left in between. Germline V gene lookup returns CDR1 SQVTM and CDR2 ANQGSEA. CDR3 length equals 14 residues.